This T cell receptor beta chain was sequenced for a study of T cell repertoires in aging, cancer and after chemotherapy. Study summary: Glioblastoma patients receiving temozolomide-based therapy gave paired samples before and after chemotherapy.

This CDR3 spans 15 amino acids. Germline values: CDR1 MNHEY, CDR2 SVGAGI. The V gene end was trimmed by 6 bases and the J gene end by 0 bases; junction bases not matched to a gene: 4. Amplification of TCR beta used genomic DNA extracted from peripheral blood. Findings of the study overall: In healthy donors, age-related TCR diversity loss mainly reflected lost richness.

Note on this clonotype: The antigen remains undetermined.

A mixed TRB-A/B primer pool amplified rearranged TRB by multiplex touch-down PCR. Via MiXCR, TCRdb re-called the multiplex PCR reads, giving one row per CDR3 protein. This table holds 2,000 to 3,000 distinct CDR3 sequences, around 36% found once. The specimen sequenced was blood. This receptor was taken from a human donor with a solid tumor. V usage is TRBV6-5 and J usage is TRBJ1-1, with 10 bases that match TRBD1. The DNA of the CDR3 is TGTGCCAGCAGCGGGGACAGGGGCATGAACACTGAAGCTTTCTTT. Translation: CASSGDRGMNTEAFF.